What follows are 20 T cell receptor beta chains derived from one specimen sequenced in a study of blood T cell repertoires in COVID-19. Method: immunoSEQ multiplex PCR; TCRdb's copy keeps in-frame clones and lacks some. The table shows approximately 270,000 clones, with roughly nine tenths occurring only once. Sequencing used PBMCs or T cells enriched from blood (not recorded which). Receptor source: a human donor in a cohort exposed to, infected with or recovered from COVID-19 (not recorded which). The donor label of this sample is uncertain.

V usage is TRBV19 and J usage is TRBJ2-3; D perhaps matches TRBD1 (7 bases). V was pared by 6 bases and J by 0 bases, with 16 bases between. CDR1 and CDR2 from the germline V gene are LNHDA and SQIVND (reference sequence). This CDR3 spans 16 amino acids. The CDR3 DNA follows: TGTGCCAGTAGCCTCTTCCAGGGGGGAAGCACAGATACGCAGTATTTT. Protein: CASSLFQGGSTDTQYF.

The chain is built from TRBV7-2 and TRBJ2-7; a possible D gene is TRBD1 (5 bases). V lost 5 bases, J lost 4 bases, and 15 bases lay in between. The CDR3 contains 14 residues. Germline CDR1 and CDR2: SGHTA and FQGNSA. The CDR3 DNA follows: TGTGCCAGCAGCATCCAGGGCAGGGTTTACGAGCAGTACTTC. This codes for CASSIQGRVYEQYF.

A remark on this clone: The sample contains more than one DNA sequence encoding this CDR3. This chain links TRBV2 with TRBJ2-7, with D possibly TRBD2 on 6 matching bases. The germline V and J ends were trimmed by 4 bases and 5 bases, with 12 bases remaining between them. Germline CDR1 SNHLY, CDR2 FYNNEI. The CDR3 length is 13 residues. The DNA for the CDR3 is TGTGCCAGCAGTGGGAGGGGTATAGACGAGCAGTACTTC. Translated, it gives CASSGRGIDEQYF.

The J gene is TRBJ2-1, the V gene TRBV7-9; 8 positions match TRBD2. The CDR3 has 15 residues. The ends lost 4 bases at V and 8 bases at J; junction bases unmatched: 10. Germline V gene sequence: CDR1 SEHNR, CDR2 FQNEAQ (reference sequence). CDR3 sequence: CASSSPGTRVDEQFF. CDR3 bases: TGTGCCAGCAGCTCCCCCGGGACTAGGGTCGATGAGCAGTTCTTC.

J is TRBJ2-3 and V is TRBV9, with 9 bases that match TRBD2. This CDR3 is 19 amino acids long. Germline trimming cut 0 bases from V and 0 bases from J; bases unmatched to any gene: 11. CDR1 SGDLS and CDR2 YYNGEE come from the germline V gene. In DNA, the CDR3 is TGTGCCAGCAGCGTAGACCCCAGCGGGGGGACCCCGAGCACAGATACGCAGTATTTT. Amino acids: CASSVDPSGGTPSTDTQYF.

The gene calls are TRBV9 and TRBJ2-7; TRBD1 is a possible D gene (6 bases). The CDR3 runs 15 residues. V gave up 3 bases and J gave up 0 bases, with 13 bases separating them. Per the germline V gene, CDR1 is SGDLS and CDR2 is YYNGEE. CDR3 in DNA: TGTGCCAGCAGCGCCTTCGGGACACTCTCCTACGAGCAGTACTTC. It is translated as CASSAFGTLSYEQYF.

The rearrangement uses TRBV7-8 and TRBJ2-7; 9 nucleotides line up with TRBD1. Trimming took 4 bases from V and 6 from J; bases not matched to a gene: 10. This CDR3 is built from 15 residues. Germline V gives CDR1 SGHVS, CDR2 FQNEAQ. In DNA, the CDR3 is TGTGCCAGCAGCTCCCACCTTTCGACAGGGGGCGAGCAGTACTTC. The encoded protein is CASSSHLSTGGEQYF.

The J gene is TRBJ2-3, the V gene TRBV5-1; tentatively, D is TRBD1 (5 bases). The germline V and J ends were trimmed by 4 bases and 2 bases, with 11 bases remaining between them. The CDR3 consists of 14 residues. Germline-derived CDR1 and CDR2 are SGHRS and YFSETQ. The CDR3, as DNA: TGCGCCAGCAGCCCCGACAGAAACACAGATACGCAGTATTTT. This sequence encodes CASSPDRNTDTQYF.

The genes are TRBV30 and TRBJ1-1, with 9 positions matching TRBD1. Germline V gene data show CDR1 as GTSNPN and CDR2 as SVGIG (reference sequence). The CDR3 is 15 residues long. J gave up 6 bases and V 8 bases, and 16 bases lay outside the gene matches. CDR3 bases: TGTGCCGTTGAAGGGACAGGGTGGCCGACGGCTGAAGCTTTCTTT. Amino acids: CAVEGTGWPTAEAFF.

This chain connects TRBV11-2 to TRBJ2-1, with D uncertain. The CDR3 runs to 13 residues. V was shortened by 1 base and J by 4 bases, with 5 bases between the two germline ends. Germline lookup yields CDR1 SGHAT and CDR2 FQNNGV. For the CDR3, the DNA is TGTGCCAGCAGCTTAGGGCTGTACAATGAGCAGTTCTTC. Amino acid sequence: CASSLGLYNEQFF.

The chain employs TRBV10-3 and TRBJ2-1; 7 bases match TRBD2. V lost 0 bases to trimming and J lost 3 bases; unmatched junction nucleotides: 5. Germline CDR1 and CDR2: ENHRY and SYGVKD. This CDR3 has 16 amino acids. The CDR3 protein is CAISESGGGYYNEQFF. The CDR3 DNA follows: TGTGCCATCAGTGAGTCAGGCGGGGGTTACTACAATGAGCAGTTCTTC.

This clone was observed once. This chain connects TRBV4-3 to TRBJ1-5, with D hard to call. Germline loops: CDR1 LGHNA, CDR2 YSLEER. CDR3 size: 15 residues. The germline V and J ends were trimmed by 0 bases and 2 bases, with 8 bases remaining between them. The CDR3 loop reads CASSQDGGGNQPQHF. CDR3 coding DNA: TGCGCCAGCAGCCAAGATGGAGGAGGCAATCAGCCCCAGCATTTT.

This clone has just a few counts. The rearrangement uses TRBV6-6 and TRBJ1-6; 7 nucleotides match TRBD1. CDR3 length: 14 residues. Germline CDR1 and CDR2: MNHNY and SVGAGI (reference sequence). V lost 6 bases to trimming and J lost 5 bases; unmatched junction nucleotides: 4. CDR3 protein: CASSLDRNNSPLHF. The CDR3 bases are TGTGCCAGCAGCTTGGACAGGAATAATTCACCCCTCCACTTT.

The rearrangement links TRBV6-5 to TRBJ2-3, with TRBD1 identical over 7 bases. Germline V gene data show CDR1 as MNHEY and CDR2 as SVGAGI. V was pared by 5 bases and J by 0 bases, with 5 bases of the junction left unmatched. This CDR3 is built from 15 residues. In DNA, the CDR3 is TGTGCCAGCAGTAGAGACAGGGCAAGCACAGATACGCAGTATTTT. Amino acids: CASSRDRASTDTQYF.

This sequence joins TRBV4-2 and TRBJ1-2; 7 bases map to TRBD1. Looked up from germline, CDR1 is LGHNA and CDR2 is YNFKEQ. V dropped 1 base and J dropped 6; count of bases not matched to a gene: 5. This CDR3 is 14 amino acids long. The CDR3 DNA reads TGTGCCAGCAGCCAAGGTTTTCAGGGGGATGGCTACACCTTC. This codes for CASSQGFQGDGYTF.

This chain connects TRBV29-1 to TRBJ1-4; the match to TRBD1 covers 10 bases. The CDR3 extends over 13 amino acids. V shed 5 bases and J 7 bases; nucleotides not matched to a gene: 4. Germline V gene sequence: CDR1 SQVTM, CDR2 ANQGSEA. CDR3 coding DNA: TGCAGCGTTAGGGACAGGGGTGGTGAAAAACTGTTTTTT. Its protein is CSVRDRGGEKLFF.

CDR3 residues: CASRAGRTGELFF. CDR3 coding DNA: TGTGCCAGCAGAGCAGGGCGCACCGGGGAGCTGTTTTTT. The V and J genes are TRBV6-4 and TRBJ2-2; D might be TRBD1 (5 bases). The germline gives CDR1 MRHNA, CDR2 SNTAGT. V lost 6 bases and J lost 4, with 9 bases in between. CDR3 length: 13 amino acids.

The CDR3 nucleotides read TGCGCCAGCAGAAACCCTACCGGGACAGGGGGAGGTTATGGCTACACCTTC. Its protein is CASRNPTGTGGGYGYTF. The V and J genes are TRBV4-1 and TRBJ1-2; the match to TRBD1 covers 11 bases. V shed 6 bases, J shed 5 bases, and the junction held 14 bases outside the gene matches. The CDR3 has 17 amino acids. Germline assignment: CDR1 MGHRA and CDR2 YSYEKL.

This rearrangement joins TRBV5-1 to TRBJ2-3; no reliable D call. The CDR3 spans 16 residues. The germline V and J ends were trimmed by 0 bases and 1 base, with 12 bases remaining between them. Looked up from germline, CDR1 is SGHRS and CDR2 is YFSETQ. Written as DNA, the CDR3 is TGCGCCAGCAGCTTGGCCCAGGCCCCCCGCACAGATACGCAGTATTTT. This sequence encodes CASSLAQAPRTDTQYF.

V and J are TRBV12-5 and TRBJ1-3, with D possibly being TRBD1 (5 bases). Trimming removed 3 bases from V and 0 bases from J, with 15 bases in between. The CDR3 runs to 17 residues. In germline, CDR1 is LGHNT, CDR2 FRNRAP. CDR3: CASGLKGPPSSGNTIYF. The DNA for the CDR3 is TGTGCTAGTGGTTTAAAGGGGCCCCCAAGCTCTGGAAACACCATATATTTT.